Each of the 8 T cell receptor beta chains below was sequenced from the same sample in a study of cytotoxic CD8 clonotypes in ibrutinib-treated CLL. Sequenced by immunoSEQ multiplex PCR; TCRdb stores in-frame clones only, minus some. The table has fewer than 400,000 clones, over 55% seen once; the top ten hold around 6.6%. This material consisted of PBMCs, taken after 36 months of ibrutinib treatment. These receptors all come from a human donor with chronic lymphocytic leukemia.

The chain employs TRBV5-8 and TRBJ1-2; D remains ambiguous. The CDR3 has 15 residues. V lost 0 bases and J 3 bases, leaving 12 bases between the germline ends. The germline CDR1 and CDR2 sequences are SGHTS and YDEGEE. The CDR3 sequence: CASSLVAGSDYGYTF. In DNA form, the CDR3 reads TGTGCCAGCAGCTTGGTAGCGGGGTCGGACTATGGCTACACCTTC.

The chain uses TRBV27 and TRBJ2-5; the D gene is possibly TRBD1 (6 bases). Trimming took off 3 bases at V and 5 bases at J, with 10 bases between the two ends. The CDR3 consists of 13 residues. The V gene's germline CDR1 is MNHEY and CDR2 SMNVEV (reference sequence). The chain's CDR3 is CASSFSQGETQYF. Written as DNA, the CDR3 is TGTGCCAGCAGTTTTAGCCAGGGGGAGACCCAGTACTTC.

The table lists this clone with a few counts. CDR3 sequence reads: CASSLRGEQFF. The CDR3 bases are TGTGCCAGCAGCTTGAGGGGGGAGCAGTTCTTC. The chain couples TRBV7-8 to TRBJ2-1; tentative D call: TRBD1 (6 bases). V was shortened by 3 bases and J by 10 bases, with 7 bases between the two germline ends. The CDR3 is made up of 11 amino acids. Germline V lookup: CDR1 SGHVS, CDR2 FQNEAQ.

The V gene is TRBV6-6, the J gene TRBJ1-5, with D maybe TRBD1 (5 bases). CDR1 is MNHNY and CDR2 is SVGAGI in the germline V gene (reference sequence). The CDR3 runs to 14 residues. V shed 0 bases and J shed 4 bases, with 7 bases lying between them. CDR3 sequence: CASSYSGPNQPQHF. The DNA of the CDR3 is TGTGCCAGCAGTTACTCGGGACCAAATCAGCCCCAGCATTTT.

CDR3 DNA sequence: TGTGCCAGTAGTATTTCCGGGACAGCAAACATTCAGTACTTC. Protein: CASSISGTANIQYF. J is TRBJ2-4 and V is TRBV19; 7 nucleotides line up with TRBD1. Germline V lookup: CDR1 LNHDA, CDR2 SQIVND (reference sequence). J was trimmed by 6 bases and V by 3 bases; bases with no gene match: 5. The CDR3 has 14 residues.

The CDR3 nucleotides read TGTGCCAGTAGTATCAAATGGGCTGGGGAGGACGAGCAGTACTTC. Protein sequence: CASSIKWAGEDEQYF. The chain joins TRBV19 to TRBJ2-7; weak D call: TRBD2 (6 bases). CDR3 length: 15 residues. The V and J ends lost 3 bases and 5 bases respectively, with 17 bases between them. CDR1 and CDR2 (germline): LNHDA, SQIVND (reference sequence).

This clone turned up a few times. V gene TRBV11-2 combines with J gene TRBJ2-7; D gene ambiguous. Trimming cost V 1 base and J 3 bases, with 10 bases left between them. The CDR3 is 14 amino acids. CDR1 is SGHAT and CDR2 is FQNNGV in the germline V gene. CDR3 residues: CASSLGQRYYEQYF. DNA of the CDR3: TGTGCCAGCAGCTTAGGGCAGAGATACTACGAGCAGTACTTC.

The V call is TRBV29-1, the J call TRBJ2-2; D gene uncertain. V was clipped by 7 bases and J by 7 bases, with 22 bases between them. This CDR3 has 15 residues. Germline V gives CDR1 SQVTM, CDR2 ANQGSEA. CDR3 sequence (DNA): TGCAGCGGCGGCGATGCCAGAACACCCGTCGGGGAGCTGTTTTTT. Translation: CSGGDARTPVGELFF.